The rows below give T cell receptor beta chains drawn from one sample of a study of cytomegalovirus exposure and HLA in healthy donors. Generated by immunoSEQ multiplex PCR, the TCRdb table keeps only in-frame clones and is missing some. The sample comprises some 79,000 clones, about four fifths of which are singletons, and less than 7% rests with the top ten. Input material: PBMCs. The receptors were sampled from a male donor in good health and CMV-seropositive. Each CDR3 is given with its conserved first and last residue. D genes are given only for firm matches. Clone size is not always given. Where it is, it says once, few, many or a class for expanded clones.

J gene,D gene,V gene,clone size,CDR3 DNA,CDR3 protein
TRBJ2-7,TRBD2,TRBV6-5,NA,TGTGCCAGCAGTTATAGCCTAGCGGGAGCCGAGCAGTACTTC,CASSYSLAGAEQYF
TRBJ2-7,TRBD2,TRBV7-2,NA,TGTGCCAGCAGCTTAGGGGGGAGGGACCACGAGCAGTACTTC,CASSLGGRDHEQYF
TRBJ1-2,NA,TRBV27,NA,TGTGCCAGCAATTTATTCGGAGCCGCCCCGGGGGGTGGCTACACCTTC,CASNLFGAAPGGGYTF
TRBJ2-6,NA,TRBV15,NA,TGTGCCACCAGCAGAGATCGAGGGCGGGCCAACGTCCTGACTTTC,CATSRDRGRANVLTF
TRBJ2-7,NA,TRBV2,NA,TGTGCCAGCAGTGTGTGGCAGGCTCCTTACGAGCAGTACTTC,CASSVWQAPYEQYF
TRBJ2-2,TRBD2,TRBV6-1,NA,TGTGCCAGCAGTGCTAGCGGAGAAGCCGGGGAGCTGTTTTTT,CASSASGEAGELFF
TRBJ1-1,TRBD1,TRBV28,once,TGTGCCAGCAGTTTATGGGGGGACAGGGCGAACACTGAAGCTTTCTTT,CASSLWGDRANTEAFF
TRBJ1-6,NA,TRBV6-1,NA,TGTGCCAGCAGTGAAGGGACATCGGTATCCTCCTATAATTCACCCCTCCACTTT,CASSEGTSVSSYNSPLHF
TRBJ1-1,NA,TRBV30,NA,TGTGCCTGCTCGGGGGGGGGCTGTGAAGCTTTCTTT,CACSGGGCEAFF
TRBJ1-1,TRBD1,TRBV27,NA,TGTGCCAGCAGTACGGGACAGGGAGGGGCTGAAGCTTTCTTT,CASSTGQGGAEAFF
TRBJ2-5,TRBD2,TRBV4-1,NA,TGCGCCAGCAGCGCAGGTCTGGGACTAGCGGCAACCCGGGAGACCCAGTACTTC,CASSAGLGLAATRETQYF
TRBJ1-6,NA,TRBV5-6,few,TGTGCCAGCAGCGTTACGAGGGATTCACCCCTCCACTTT,CASSVTRDSPLHF
TRBJ2-6,TRBD1,TRBV5-6,NA,TGTGCCAGCAGCCAGCTTGAACAGGGGGCGTTAGGGGCCAACGTCCTGACTTTC,CASSQLEQGALGANVLTF
TRBJ1-5,TRBD1,TRBV4-1,NA,TGCGCCAGCAGACCGGGACAGGGGGCTGGCAATCAGCCCCAGCATTTT,CASRPGQGAGNQPQHF
TRBJ2-3,TRBD2,TRBV27,NA,TGTGCCAGCAGACCTACCCTAGCGGGAGCGACAGATACGCAGTATTTT,CASRPTLAGATDTQYF
TRBJ2-7,TRBD1,TRBV30,NA,TGTGCCTGGAGCGCAGGGGGTTCCGACGAGCAGTACTTC,CAWSAGGSDEQYF
TRBJ2-1,TRBD1,TRBV7-9,NA,TGTGCCAGCAGCTTAGGAGGGGGCGGCTTAAATGAGCAGTTCTTC,CASSLGGGGLNEQFF
TRBJ1-5,TRBD1,TRBV28,NA,TGTGCCAGCAGCACTCCCGGGACAGGAAACAATCAGCCCCAGCATTTT,CASSTPGTGNNQPQHF
TRBJ2-7,NA,TRBV7-9,NA,TGTTCCAGCAGAAGAGCTGGTTCCTACGAGCAGTACTTC,CSSRRAGSYEQYF
TRBJ2-1,TRBD2,TRBV7-2,NA,TGTGCCAGCACACACGCTAGCGGATACAATGAGCAGTTCTTC,CASTHASGYNEQFF
TRBJ2-7,TRBD2,TRBV28,NA,TGTGCCAGCAGGACTAGCGGGAGGACCTACGAGCAGTACTTC,CASRTSGRTYEQYF
TRBJ2-1,NA,TRBV11-3,NA,TGTGCCAGCGGGCGACTAGGGATCAATGAGCAGTTCTTC,CASGRLGINEQFF
TRBJ1-2,NA,TRBV27,NA,TGTGCCAGCAGTTTAGGGGGCGAGGGCTACACCTTC,CASSLGGEGYTF
TRBJ2-1,NA,TRBV7-9,NA,TGTGCCAGCAGCTTAGACAGCTCCTACAATGAGCAGTTCTTC,CASSLDSSYNEQFF
TRBJ1-1,NA,TRBV6-5,NA,TGTGCCAGCAGCCCGGGGGGCTACACTGAAGCTTTCTTT,CASSPGGYTEAFF
TRBJ2-7,NA,TRBV19,NA,TGTGCCAGTAGTGCAGCTAGATTCGACGAGCAGTACTTC,CASSAARFDEQYF
TRBJ2-3,NA,TRBV4-2,once,TGTGCCAGCAGCCACGGACTAAACACAGATACGCAGTATTTT,CASSHGLNTDTQYF
TRBJ1-2,NA,TRBV5-6,few,TGTGCCAGCAGCTCAGACAGGAGTGGCTACACCTTC,CASSSDRSGYTF
TRBJ1-6,NA,TRBV25-1,NA,TGTGCCAGCAGTGGGGGCTCAGGGTCACCCCTCCACTTT,CASSGGSGSPLHF
TRBJ2-1,TRBD1,TRBV2,once,TGTGCCAGCACCGGGACAGGGGGCGCGTACAATGAGCAGGTCTTC,CASTGTGGAYNEQVF
TRBJ2-1,NA,TRBV4-1,NA,TGCGCCAGCAGCCAAGATGACACGAGCTCCTACAATGAGCAGTTCTTC,CASSQDDTSSYNEQFF
TRBJ1-6,TRBD1,TRBV5-1,NA,TGCGCCAGCAGCTCCGGACAGGGGGTTATGGCGTCACCCCTCCACTTT,CASSSGQGVMASPLHF
TRBJ2-3,TRBD2,TRBV4-2,NA,TGTGCCAGCAGCCAAACTGGACACGCCGGACTAGCGGGGGGGCCTGTGGATACGCAGTATTTT,CASSQTGHAGLAGGPVDTQYF
TRBJ2-1,NA,TRBV9,NA,TGTGCCAGCAGCGTAGTAGGGGACAATGAGCAGTTCTTC,CASSVVGDNEQFF
TRBJ2-1,NA,TRBV19,NA,NA,CASSIFGSEQFF
TRBJ2-7,NA,TRBV11-1,NA,TGTGCCAGCAGCTTAGCGAGAGCGACGGGAGTTGCCTACGAGCAGTACTTC,CASSLARATGVAYEQYF
TRBJ2-1,TRBD2,TRBV4-1,NA,TGCGCCAGCAGCCAAGAAGAGTGGAAGCGGGAGGGTAATGAGCAGTTCTTC,CASSQEEWKREGNEQFF
TRBJ1-4,TRBD1,TRBV30,NA,TGTGCCTGGACCCCGGGGACAGCAACTAATGAAAAACTGTTTTTT,CAWTPGTATNEKLFF
TRBJ1-2,NA,TRBV6-6,NA,TGTGCCAGCAGTCCCAGGGCGGGAGGTGGCTACACCTTC,CASSPRAGGGYTF
TRBJ1-1,NA,TRBV29-1,once,TGCAGCGTTCACGGTCTCACTGAAGCTTTCTTT,CSVHGLTEAFF
TRBJ2-7,TRBD2,TRBV28,few,TGTGCCAGCAGTTTAGATCTGGCGGGAGGCGCCTACGAGCAGTACTTC,CASSLDLAGGAYEQYF
TRBJ1-3,NA,TRBV5-4,few,TGTGCCAGCAGCTACCCAGGGCCTGGAAACACCATATATTTT,CASSYPGPGNTIYF
TRBJ2-1,TRBD2,TRBV7-2,NA,TGTGCCAGCAGCCGGACTAGCGGAAGCAACAATGAGCAGTTCTTC,CASSRTSGSNNEQFF
TRBJ2-5,NA,TRBV6-6,NA,TGTGCCAGCAGTCGCCAGGAGACCCAGTACTTC,CASSRQETQYF
TRBJ2-7,NA,TRBV7-9,NA,TGTGCCAGCAGCTTAGTAGGGGGACAGCAGTACTTC,CASSLVGGQQYF
TRBJ2-4,TRBD1,TRBV9,NA,TGTGCCAGCAGCACCCGGGACAGGGGATTAGCCAAAAACATTCAGTACTTC,CASSTRDRGLAKNIQYF
TRBJ1-2,NA,TRBV19,NA,TGTGCCAGTAGTCACGGGGGGGCTGACGGCTACACCTTC,CASSHGGADGYTF
TRBJ1-4,TRBD1,TRBV6-5,NA,TGTGCCAGCAGTTATATTAAGGGGGCAAAACTGTTTTTT,CASSYIKGAKLFF
TRBJ2-1,TRBD2,TRBV5-4,NA,TGTGCCAGCAGCAGGGAAATAGCGGGAGCGGTAAATGAGCAGTTCTTC,CASSREIAGAVNEQFF
TRBJ2-5,TRBD1,TRBV5-1,once,TGCGCCAGCAGCTCCTGGACAGGGGGCATAGAGACCCAGTACTTC,CASSSWTGGIETQYF
TRBJ1-5,TRBD1,TRBV28,few,TGTGCCAGCAGTTTATCGGGACAGCCGAGGGAGCCCCAGCATTTT,CASSLSGQPREPQHF